This T cell receptor beta chain was profiled in a study of blood T cell repertoires in COVID-19. The wider study: The cDNA or gDNA used as material had been derived from T cells, B-cell-depleted T cells, or PBMCs.

As handled by the study authors: Amplification of reference gene primers was used by the study to estimate nucleated cell counts. Method: immunoSEQ multiplex PCR; TCRdb's copy keeps in-frame clones and lacks some. The V and J calls and clone size are taken from that table; D and trimming were inferred from the DNA. The sample yields a few hundred thousand clones, 80% to 95% seen once. Participant-given clinical history determined each cohort assignment. The CDR3 extends over 13 amino acids. V gave up 3 bases and J gave up 7 bases, with 10 bases separating them. The sample taken for sequencing was PBMCs or T cells enriched from blood (not recorded which). V and J are TRBV12-3 or TRBV12-4 and TRBJ1-5; no clear D gene. The TCR sequence derives from a woman between 25 and 40 years old who had recovered from COVID-19. The CDR3 coding sequence is TGTGCCAGCAGTTTGTCGGCGGGGCAGCCCCAGCATTTT. The encoded protein is CASSLSAGQPQHF.